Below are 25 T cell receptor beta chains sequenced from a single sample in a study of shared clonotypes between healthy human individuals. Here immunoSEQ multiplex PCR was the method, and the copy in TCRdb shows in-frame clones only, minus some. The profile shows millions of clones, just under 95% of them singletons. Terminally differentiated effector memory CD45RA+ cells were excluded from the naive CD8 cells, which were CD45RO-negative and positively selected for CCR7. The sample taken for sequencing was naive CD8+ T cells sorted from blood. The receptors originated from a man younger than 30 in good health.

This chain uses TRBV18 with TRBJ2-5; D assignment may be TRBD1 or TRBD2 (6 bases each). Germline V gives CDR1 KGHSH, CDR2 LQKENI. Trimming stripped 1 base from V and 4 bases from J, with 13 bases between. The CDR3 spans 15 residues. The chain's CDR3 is CASSPLPGAGETQYF. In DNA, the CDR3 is TGTGCCAGCTCACCACTCCCGGGGGCTGGAGAGACCCAGTACTTC. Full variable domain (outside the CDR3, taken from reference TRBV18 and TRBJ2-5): NAGVMQNPRHLVRRRGQEARLRCSPMKGHSHVYWYRQLPEEGLKFMVYLQKENIIDESGMPKERFSAEFPKEGPSILRIQQVVRGDSAAYFCASSPLPGAGETQYFGPGTRLLVL.

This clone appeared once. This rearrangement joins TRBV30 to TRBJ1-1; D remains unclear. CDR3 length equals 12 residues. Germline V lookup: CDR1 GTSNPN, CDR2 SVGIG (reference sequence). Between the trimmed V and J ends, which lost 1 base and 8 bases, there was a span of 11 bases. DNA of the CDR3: TGTGCCTGGAGTGCGCTCCGGGCCGAAGCTTTCTTT. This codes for CAWSALRAEAFF.

CDR3 in DNA: TGTGCCAGCAGTTCAGGGGCAGACCAAGAGACCCAGTACTTC. This sequence encodes CASSSGADQETQYF. The chain employs TRBV28 and TRBJ2-5; weak D call: TRBD1 (6 bases). This CDR3 has 14 amino acids. Germline values: CDR1 MDHEN, CDR2 SYDVKM. Trimming cost V 4 bases and J 0 bases, with 9 bases left between them.

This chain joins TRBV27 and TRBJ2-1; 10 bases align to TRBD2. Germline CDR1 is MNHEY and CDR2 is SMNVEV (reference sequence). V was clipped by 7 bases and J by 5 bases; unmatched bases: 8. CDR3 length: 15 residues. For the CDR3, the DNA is TGTGCCAGCATATCCCTAGCGGGAGCGGACAATGAGCAGTTCTTC. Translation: CASISLAGADNEQFF.

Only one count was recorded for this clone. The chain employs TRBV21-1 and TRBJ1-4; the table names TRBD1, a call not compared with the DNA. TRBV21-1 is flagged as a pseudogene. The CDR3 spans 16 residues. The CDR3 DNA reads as TGTGCCAGCAGCAAATTCACGAGCCTCAGGGGAGATAAACTGTTTTTT. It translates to CASSKFTSLRGDKLFF.

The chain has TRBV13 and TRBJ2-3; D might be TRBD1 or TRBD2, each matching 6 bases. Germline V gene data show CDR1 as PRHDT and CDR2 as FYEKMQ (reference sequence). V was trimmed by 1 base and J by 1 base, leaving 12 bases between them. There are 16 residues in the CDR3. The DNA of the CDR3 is TGTGCCAGCAGCTTAGTGGGGGGCGGACGCACAGATACGCAGTATTTT. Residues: CASSLVGGGRTDTQYF.

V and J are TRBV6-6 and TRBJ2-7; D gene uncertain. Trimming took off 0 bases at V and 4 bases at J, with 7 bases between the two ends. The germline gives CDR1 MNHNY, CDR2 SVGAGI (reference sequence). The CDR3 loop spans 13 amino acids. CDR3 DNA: TGTGCCAGCAGTTACTCGTCTTTTTACGAGCAGTACTTC. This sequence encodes CASSYSSFYEQYF.

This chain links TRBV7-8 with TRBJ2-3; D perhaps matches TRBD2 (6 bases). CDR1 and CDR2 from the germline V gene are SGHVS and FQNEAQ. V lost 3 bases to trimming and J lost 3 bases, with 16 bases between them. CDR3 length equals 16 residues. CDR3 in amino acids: CASSFQGLPPTDTQYF. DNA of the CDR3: TGTGCCAGCAGCTTCCAGGGACTTCCGCCGACAGATACGCAGTATTTT.

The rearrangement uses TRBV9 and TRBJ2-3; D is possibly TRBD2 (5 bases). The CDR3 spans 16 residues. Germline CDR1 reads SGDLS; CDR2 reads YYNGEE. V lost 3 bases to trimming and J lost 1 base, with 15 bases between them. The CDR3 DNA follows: TGTGCCAGCAGCGACCCGGGATTCTCGGGCACAGATACGCAGTATTTT. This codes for CASSDPGFSGTDTQYF.

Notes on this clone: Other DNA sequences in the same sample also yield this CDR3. CDR3 bases: TGTGCCAGCAGCTTGGACAGTTACAATGAGCAGTTCTTC. This codes for CASSLDSYNEQFF. The chain links TRBV7-2 to TRBJ2-1, with TRBD1 as a possible D gene (6 bases). Trimming took off 3 bases at V and 4 bases at J, with 7 bases between the two ends. Germline V gives CDR1 SGHTA, CDR2 FQGNSA. CDR3 length: 13 residues.

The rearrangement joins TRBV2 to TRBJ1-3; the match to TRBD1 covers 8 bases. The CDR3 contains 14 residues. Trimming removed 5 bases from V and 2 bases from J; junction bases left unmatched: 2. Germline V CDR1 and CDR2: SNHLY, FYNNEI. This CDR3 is CASSPGQAGNTIYF. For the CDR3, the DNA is TGTGCCAGCAGTCCGGGACAGGCTGGAAACACCATATATTTT.

The CDR3 region has the DNA TGTGCCAGCAGCTTACTAGCGGGAGGGTCAGATACGCAGTATTTT. Its protein is CASSLLAGGSDTQYF. The chain uses TRBV11-3 and TRBJ2-3, with 12 nucleotides matching TRBD2. V shed 2 bases and J 4 bases; nucleotides not matched to a gene: 1. Germline V CDR1 and CDR2: SGHNT, YENEEA. CDR3 length equals 15 residues.

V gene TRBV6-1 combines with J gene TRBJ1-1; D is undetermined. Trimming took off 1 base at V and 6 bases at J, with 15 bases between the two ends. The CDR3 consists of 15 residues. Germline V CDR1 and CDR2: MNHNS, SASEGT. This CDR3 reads CASSEVWTGNAEAFF. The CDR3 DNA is TGTGCCAGCAGTGAAGTCTGGACGGGAAACGCTGAAGCTTTCTTT.

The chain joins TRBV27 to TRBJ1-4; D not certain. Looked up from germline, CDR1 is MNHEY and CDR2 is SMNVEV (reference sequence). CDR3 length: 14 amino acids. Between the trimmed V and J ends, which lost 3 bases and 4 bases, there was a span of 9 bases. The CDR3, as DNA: TGTGCCAGCAGTTTCCTCAGTCATAATGAAAAACTGTTTTTT. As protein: CASSFLSHNEKLFF.

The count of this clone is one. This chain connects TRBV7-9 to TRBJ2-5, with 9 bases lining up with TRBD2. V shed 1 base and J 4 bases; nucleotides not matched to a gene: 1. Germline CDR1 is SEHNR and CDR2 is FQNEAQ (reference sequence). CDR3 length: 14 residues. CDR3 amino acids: CASSLVAGAETQYF. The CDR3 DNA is TGTGCCAGCAGCTTAGTAGCGGGAGCAGAGACCCAGTACTTC.

The CDR3 reads CASSPARGAGSSVDTEAFF. In nucleotides, the CDR3 is TGTGCCAGCAGCCCCGCTCGGGGGGCCGGGTCATCGGTAGACACTGAAGCTTTCTTT. V usage is TRBV7-9 and J usage is TRBJ1-1; tentatively, D is TRBD1 (6 bases). The V and J ends lost 5 bases and 3 bases respectively, with 28 bases between them. CDR3 length: 19 amino acids. CDR1 is SEHNR and CDR2 is FQNEAQ in the germline V gene (reference sequence).

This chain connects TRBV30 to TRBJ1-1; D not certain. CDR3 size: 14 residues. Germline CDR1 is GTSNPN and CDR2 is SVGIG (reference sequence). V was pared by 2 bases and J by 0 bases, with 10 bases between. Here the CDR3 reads CAWSREELNTEAFF. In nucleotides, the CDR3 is TGTGCCTGGAGTAGGGAGGAGTTGAACACTGAAGCTTTCTTT.

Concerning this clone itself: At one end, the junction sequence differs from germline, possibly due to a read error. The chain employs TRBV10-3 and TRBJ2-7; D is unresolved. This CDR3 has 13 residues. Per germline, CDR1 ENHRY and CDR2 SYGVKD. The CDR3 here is CASSLTHSYEQYF. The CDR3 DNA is TGTGCCAGCAGTTTGACACACTCCTACGAGCAGTACTTC.

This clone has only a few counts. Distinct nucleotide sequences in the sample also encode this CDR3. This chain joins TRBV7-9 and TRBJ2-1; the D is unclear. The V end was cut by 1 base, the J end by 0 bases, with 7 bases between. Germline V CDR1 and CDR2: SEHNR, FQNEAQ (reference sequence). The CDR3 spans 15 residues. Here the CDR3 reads CASSLGDSSYNEQFF. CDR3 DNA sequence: TGTGCCAGCAGCTTAGGGGATAGCTCCTACAATGAGCAGTTCTTC.

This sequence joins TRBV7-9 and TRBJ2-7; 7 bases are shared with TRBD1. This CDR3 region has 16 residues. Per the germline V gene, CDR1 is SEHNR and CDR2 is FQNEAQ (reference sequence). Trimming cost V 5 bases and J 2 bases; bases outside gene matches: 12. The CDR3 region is CASSQPTGLNPYEQYF. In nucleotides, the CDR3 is TGTGCCAGCAGCCAACCGACAGGGCTTAACCCCTACGAGCAGTACTTC.

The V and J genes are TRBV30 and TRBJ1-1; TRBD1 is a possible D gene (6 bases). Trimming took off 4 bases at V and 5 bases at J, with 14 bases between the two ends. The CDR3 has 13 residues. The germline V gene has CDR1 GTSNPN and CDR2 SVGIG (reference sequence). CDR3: CAWTQGHQTEAFF. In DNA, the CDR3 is TGTGCCTGGACACAGGGTCACCAGACTGAAGCTTTCTTT.

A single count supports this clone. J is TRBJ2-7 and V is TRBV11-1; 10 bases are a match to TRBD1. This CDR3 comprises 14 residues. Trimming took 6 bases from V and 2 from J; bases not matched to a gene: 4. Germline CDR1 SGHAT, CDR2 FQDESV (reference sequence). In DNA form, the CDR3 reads TGTGCCAGCAGTTATGGACAGGGGGCCTACGAGCAGTACTTC. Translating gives CASSYGQGAYEQYF.

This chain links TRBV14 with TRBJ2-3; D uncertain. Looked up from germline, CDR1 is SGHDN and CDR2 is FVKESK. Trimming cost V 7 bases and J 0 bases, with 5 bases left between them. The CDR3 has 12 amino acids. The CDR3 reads CASIVSTDTQYF. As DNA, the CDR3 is TGTGCCAGCATAGTCAGCACAGATACGCAGTATTTT. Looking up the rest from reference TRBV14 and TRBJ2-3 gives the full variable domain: EAGVTQFPSHSVIEKGQTVTLRCDPISGHDNLYWYRRVMGKEIKFLLHFVKESKQDESGMPNNRFLAERTGGTYSTLKVQPAELEDSGVYFCASIVSTDTQYFGPGTRLTVL.

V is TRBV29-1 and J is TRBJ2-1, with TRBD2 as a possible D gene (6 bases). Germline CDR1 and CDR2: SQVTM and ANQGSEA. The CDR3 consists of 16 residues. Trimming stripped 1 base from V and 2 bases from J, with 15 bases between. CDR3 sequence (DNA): TGCAGCGTTGAAGGCAGGGAGGACCAGGCCTACAATGAGCAGTTCTTC. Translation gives CSVEGREDQAYNEQFF.

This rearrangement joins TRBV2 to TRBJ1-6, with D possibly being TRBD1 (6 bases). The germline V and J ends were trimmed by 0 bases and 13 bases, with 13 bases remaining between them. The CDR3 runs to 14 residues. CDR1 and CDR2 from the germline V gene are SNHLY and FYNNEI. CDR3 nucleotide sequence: TGTGCCAGCAGTGAAGCAGGGGGAGGTATCCCCCTCCACTTT. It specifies CASSEAGGGIPLHF.